These 4 T cell receptor beta chains were sequenced from one sample in a study of shared clonotypes between healthy human individuals. Method: immunoSEQ multiplex PCR; TCRdb's copy keeps in-frame clones and lacks some. The sample records hundreds of thousands of clones, roughly 77% being singletons. Sequencing input: PBMCs. The receptors derive from a woman aged 40 to 50 in good health. Some clones in this sample may be carry-over from other donors' samples.

The chain uses TRBV29-1 and TRBJ2-5; 8 bases are a match to TRBD2. The CDR3 is 13 residues long. Germline V lookup: CDR1 SQVTM, CDR2 ANQGSEA. Losses at the gene ends were 5 bases for V and 1 base for J; bases not matched to a gene: 3. CDR3 sequence (DNA): TGCAGCGTTCTTCTAGCGGGCCAAGAGACCCAGTACTTC. It is translated as CSVLLAGQETQYF.

The gene calls are TRBV14 and TRBJ1-2; D unresolved. The ends were cut back, 1 base at V and 7 bases at J, with 19 bases in the middle. Per the germline V gene, CDR1 is SGHDN and CDR2 is FVKESK. The CDR3 sequence is 16 residues long. The CDR3 here is CASSQVHPGRAPGYTF. CDR3 nucleotide sequence: TGTGCCAGCAGCCAAGTTCATCCCGGACGAGCTCCTGGCTACACCTTC.

J is TRBJ2-7 and V is TRBV14; 10 positions match TRBD2. J lost 3 bases, V lost 4 bases, and 6 bases had no gene match. This CDR3 region has 15 residues. Per the germline V gene, CDR1 is SGHDN and CDR2 is FVKESK. The DNA for the CDR3 is TGTGCCAGCAGCCGCGGACTAGCGGACTTCTACGAGCAGTACTTC. Its protein is CASSRGLADFYEQYF.

The chain is built from TRBV10-3 and TRBJ1-1; 7 positions agree with TRBD1. CDR1 and CDR2 from the germline V gene are ENHRY and SYGVKD. The CDR3 consists of 14 residues. The ends lost 9 bases at V and 3 bases at J; junction bases unmatched: 10. CDR3 protein: CAICPEGADTEAFF. CDR3 nucleotides: TGTGCCATTTGCCCCGAGGGGGCGGACACTGAAGCTTTCTTT.